This TCR beta chain came from a study of a mutant IDH1 vaccine in newly diagnosed glioma (dated by TCRdb to the early 2020s). For the study in its entirety: Vaccination began 4-6 weeks after radiotherapy alone, or alongside temozolomide cycles in the chemotherapy-containing groups. For exploratory analyses, 25 to 30 treated patients had longitudinal TCRB deep sequencing done wherever samples were available. Before enrollment, most patients had been given radiochemotherapy with temozolomide as standard therapy, while the rest had received either radiotherapy alone or temozolomide alone. The week-35 safety follow-up was designated visit V12, and the week-47 end of study was designated visit V13. Of the 30 or so patients who were treated, approximately 60% were male and around 40% were female, and the mean age was around 40 years. Peripheral blood was drawn at six visits: V03 (baseline), V05, V07, V10, V12 and V13.

Reading from cysteine to phenylalanine, the CDR3 counts 12 amino acids. Kept here is only the CDR3 DNA, which spans 36 bases and is read in frame from base 1. V trim: 6 bases; J trim: 5 bases; unmatched bases: 4. As encoded in the germline V gene, CDR1 is ENHRY while CDR2 is SYGVKD. Sample time point, as interpreted from the label and publication: week 35, safety follow-up. Each vaccine dose was 300 ug of a 20-mer mutant IDH1 peptide in Montanide, given subcutaneously with topical imiquimod. Patients were given eight vaccinations, in weeks 1, 3, 5, 7, 11, 15, 19 and 23, which matched visits V03 through V10. Donors had newly diagnosed WHO grade 3 or 4 IDH1-mutant astrocytomas with loss of nuclear ATRX. The samples were drawn from NOA16, a multicentre, single-arm, open-label phase I trial in Germany that tested a mutant IDH1 peptide vaccine in humans for the first time. Genomic DNA for TCRB sequencing was extracted from EDTA blood using the DNeasy Blood and Tissue Kit.

Results and caveats for the whole study, not just this receptor: Vaccine-induced immune responses across multiple MHC alleles were detected in 90% to 95% of patients. Availability determined which PBMC samples were chosen for TCRB deep sequencing. Pseudoprogression appeared unrelated to alterations in the top peripheral T cell clonotypes detected by TCRB sequencing. The authors noted that analyses of patient blood samples could not be reproduced because of sample limitations.

This clone was picked up one time. Its antigen remains unidentified. No per-base quality is available; no much larger clone lies one base away. Library construction relied on the immunoSEQ multiplex PCR assay. Following the manufacturer's protocol, the hsTCRB Kit was used to amplify rearranged TCR beta chain sequences. TCRB libraries were sequenced on an Illumina MiSeq. In the original analysis: Demultiplexing, trimming and gene mapping were performed with the kit vendor's proprietary platform. TCRdb took this table from immuneACCESS and kept in-frame rearrangements with V and J called. Such tables lack part of the clones; where checked against another copy, unresolved V genes explain under half of the gap, and the rest is unexplained. The DNA was the basis for D and trimming; V, J and clone size are from that table. The sample includes some 42,000 clones, with about 80% observed a single time. 5.1% of the sample is held by the ten biggest clonotypes.

The chain couples TRBV10-3 to TRBJ2-7; the junction holds 7 bases that match TRBD1. Sequences were derived from PBMCs, sampled from a glioma patient whose treatment included an IDH1 peptide vaccine. This clonotype was obtained from a woman in her fifties or sixties with glioma. The nucleotide sequence is given as TGTGCCATCAGAGGACAGGCTGACGAGCAGTACTTC. It translates to CAIRGQADEQYF.